The T cell receptor beta chain under discussion was sequenced for a study of human T cells and chemical hapten exposure (TCRdb year 2021). With regard to the full study: For sensitization, 2% DPC in acetone was applied to a 2 cm by 2 cm area of upper inner arm skin. Twenty-nine alopecia patients gave blood for TCR sequencing at one to four time points (pre-sensitization, 2, 6 and 24 weeks). Most of the patients in the cohort were female, and the cohort covered alopecia areata with under or over 50% scalp involvement, alopecia totalis and alopecia universalis. Patch testing on the upper back used Finn chambers containing 0.01% DPC, with scoring done after 6 days according to International Contact Dermatitis Research Group standards. The study tracked peripheral blood TCR repertoire changes in vivo during primary and secondary sensitization to the hapten diphenylcyclopropenone (DPC) in alopecia patients. Throughout the study period of about 23 weeks, patients also received therapeutic DPC doses to the scalp every week. Libraries were pooled for sequencing, and variation in per-sample TCR yields was attributed mainly to small differences in library volumes within the pool. Blood samples were taken from patients before sensitization (week 0) and then at 2, 6 and about 24 weeks after DPC sensitization. Beyond this particular receptor, the publication reports: No change with DPC sensitization was found in the number of TCRs above 1 in 1000 frequency, and no evidence of global repertoire structure alterations was found. A positive correlation was found between the number of PT1 expanded TCRs and patch test score, with significance reached at thresholds 8, 16 and 32 but not 4. Because every patient had alopecia, a presumed autoimmune disease, the patients' immune response might differ from that of healthy individuals. Expanded TCRs formed significantly more large CDR3 similarity clusters than pre-sensitization or healthy control sets, consistent with antigen-driven responses. After repeated subsampling, the strength of the expansion versus patch-test correlation and the threshold at which it became significant changed.

A remark on this clonotype: The target of this receptor is not known. Nothing much larger sits one base from this clone, and base qualities are not available.

The CDR3 sequence holds 15 residues, the cysteine and phenylalanine included. Only the CDR3 part of the read is kept: 45 bases, read in frame from the first base. V is cut by 3 bases and J by 4 bases, and the space between the germline ends is 18 bases. The CDR1 and CDR2 encoded by the germline V gene (reference sequence) are DFQATT and SNEGSKA. Per the publication, the time point label means: patch test 1, 2 weeks after DPC sensitization. The sample's treatment or condition label is to be understood as: therapeutic diphenylcyclopropenone sensitization with weekly scalp DPC. At each patch-test visit, blood was drawn before the patch test was applied. To be eligible, patients had to be aged 18 to 70, diagnosed with alopecia and judged suitable for DPC therapy, while pregnant patients were excluded. Total RNA was extracted from unfractionated whole blood that had been collected in Tempus Blood RNA tubes.

Library prep was done by RACE. Sequenced on a NextSeq 500. During library preparation, unique molecular identifiers were attached to individual cDNA molecules so that TCRs could be counted in a quantitative, reproducible way. Both TCR alpha and TCR beta chains were sequenced from each blood RNA sample. As for the authors' bioinformatics: The median number of TCRs per sample was 95,638, ranging from about 20,000 to 690,600. The Decombinator software suite was used to annotate the V, J and CDR3 of the TCR reads. For the PS versus PT1 abundance plots, all samples were subsampled to the same number of TCRs (28,000). Expanded TCRs were defined as absent before sensitization and observed at least eight times at the 2-week time point. TCRdb took the public reads, trimmed them with fastp at Q25, ran MiXCR for clone calling and kept in-frame beta chains. CDR3 protein sequences are deduplicated, and each keeps its most common genes and DNA. The V and J calls here are based on TCRdb, not the publication. The sample table holds 300,000 to 350,000 distinct CDR3 sequences, of which approximately 6.3% were seen once. In total, the top ten clones hold less than 10% of the sample.

Sequenced here: whole blood, sampled in connection with sensitization to the hapten diphenylcyclopropenone (DPC). The sequence was obtained from a woman in her late teens or twenties with alopecia areata. Some clones in this sample may be carry-over from other donors' samples. The chain is assembled from TRBV20-1 and TRBJ1-1; the D gene is perhaps TRBD1, on 6 matching bases. For the CDR3, the sequence is CSARAQGRLSTEAFF. The DNA sequence is as follows: TGCAGTGCTAGGGCACAGGGAAGGTTAAGCACTGAAGCTTTCTTT.